A single sample gave rise to the 27 T cell receptor beta chains below, sequenced in a study of blood T cell repertoires in COVID-19 (dated by TCRdb to between 2020 and 2021). The library was generated by the immunoSEQ multiplex PCR assay. The clones in this table, taken by TCRdb from immuneACCESS, are in-frame only. Not every clone is retained; where verified, under half of the shortfall comes from an unresolved V gene, and the cause of the rest is unknown. The sample contains about 70,000 clones, more than 90% of them found a single time. The ten largest make up about 1.5% of the sample. Source material: peripheral blood. These receptors came from a man aged 50 or older with acute or convalescent COVID-19.

The rearrangement joins TRBV9 to TRBJ1-4, with D tentatively TRBD1 (6 bases). V was clipped by 4 bases and J by 0 bases, with 19 bases between them. The CDR3 runs to 18 residues. CDR1 SGDLS and CDR2 YYNGEE come from the germline V gene. CDR3 sequence reads: CASSIDRDTLATNEKLFF. The CDR3 DNA is TGTGCCAGCAGCATAGACCGGGACACGCTCGCAACTAATGAAAAACTGTTTTTT.

The rearrangement joins TRBV6-2 or TRBV6-3 to TRBJ2-5, with D possibly TRBD1 on 6 matching bases. Germline values: CDR1 MNHEY, CDR2 SVGEGT. The V and J ends lost 5 bases and 1 base respectively, with 11 bases between them. The CDR3 is 14 residues long. CDR3 sequence (DNA): TGTGCCAGCAGTACCCGGACAGTCCAAGAGACCCAGTACTTC. Its protein product is CASSTRTVQETQYF.

The chain links TRBV7-9 to TRBJ1-1; 10 nucleotides match TRBD1. Per germline, CDR1 SEHNR and CDR2 FQNEAQ (reference sequence). This CDR3 contains 17 residues. V lost 4 bases and J lost 5; bases outside the gene matches: 13. As DNA, the CDR3 is TGTGCCAGCAGCTCCGACAGGGGGCGGTTATGGTATACTGAAGCTTTCTTT. Amino acids: CASSSDRGRLWYTEAFF.

This chain uses TRBV5-4 with TRBJ2-4; TRBD1 might be the D (6 bases). The V end was cut by 2 bases, the J end by 8 bases, with 8 bases between. The CDR3 has 12 residues. Per germline, CDR1 SGHNT and CDR2 YYREEE (reference sequence). CDR3 amino acids: CASSLQGYIQYF. The CDR3 DNA is TGTGCCAGCAGCTTACAGGGATACATTCAGTACTTC.

The chain has TRBV2 and TRBJ1-5; TRBD1 matches at 7 bases. The CDR3 extends over 15 amino acids. Germline V gene lookup returns CDR1 SNHLY and CDR2 FYNNEI. The junction had 6 bases not matched to a gene; V was cut back by 5 bases and J by 2 bases. The CDR3 is CASSPGGPRNQPQHF. In DNA, the CDR3 is TGTGCCAGCAGTCCAGGGGGTCCCCGCAATCAGCCCCAGCATTTT. The full variable domain, rest sourced from reference TRBV2 and TRBJ1-5, is EPEVTQTPSHQVTQMGQEVILRCVPISNHLYFYWYRQILGQKVEFLVSFYNNEISEKSEIFDDQFSVERPDGSNFTLKIRSTKLEDSAMYFCASSPGGPRNQPQHFGDGTRLSIL.

The V and J genes are TRBV6-6 and TRBJ2-7; 9 nucleotides align to TRBD1. V trimming: 4 bases; J trimming: 5 bases; junction bases outside the gene matches: 9. Germline CDR1 reads MNHNY; CDR2 reads SVGAGI (reference sequence). The length of the CDR3 is 15 residues. The CDR3 sequence: CASSSPGTGSHEQYF. DNA of the CDR3: TGTGCCAGCAGTTCCCCGGGGACAGGGAGCCACGAGCAGTACTTC.

V is TRBV5-4 and J is TRBJ1-4, with D tentatively TRBD1 (5 bases). The CDR3 is made up of 12 amino acids. Per germline, CDR1 SGHNT and CDR2 YYREEE (reference sequence). V dropped 9 bases and J dropped 7 bases, with 13 bases sitting between them. The DNA of the CDR3 is TGTGCCACACAGGCATGGGGTGAAAAACTGTTTTTT. Protein sequence: CATQAWGEKLFF.

The rearrangement joins TRBV11-2 to TRBJ1-2; D is unclear. The CDR3 spans 13 residues. Trimming took 5 bases from V and 1 from J, leaving 8 bases between them. Germline V gives CDR1 SGHAT, CDR2 FQNNGV. CDR3 DNA sequence: TGTGCCAGCAGCCCCAGACTTAACTATGGCTACACCTTC. It translates to CASSPRLNYGYTF.

The chain uses TRBV6-5 and TRBJ1-5; no firm D call. CDR1 is MNHEY, CDR2 SVGAGI, per germline. With 2 bases removed from V and 4 bases from J, the gap between germline ends came to 6 bases. The CDR3 has 13 amino acids. CDR3 nucleotide sequence: TGTGCCAGCAGTTACGAGAGGAATCAGCCCCAGCATTTT. It encodes CASSYERNQPQHF.

V is TRBV19 and J is TRBJ2-3; maybe TRBD1 (5 bases). Trimming cost V 3 bases and J 2 bases, with 9 bases left between them. This CDR3 has 14 residues. Germline V CDR1 and CDR2: LNHDA, SQIVND (reference sequence). As DNA, the CDR3 is TGTGCCAGTAGTATCCGACAGTTCACAGATACGCAGTATTTT. Translated: CASSIRQFTDTQYF.

The table lists this clone with a count of one. In the same sample, other DNA sequences code for this CDR3. V is TRBV5-4 and J is TRBJ1-1, with 8 bases that match TRBD1. Unmatched junction bases numbered 4, after V lost 2 bases and J lost 4 bases. The CDR3 sequence is 14 residues long. Germline values: CDR1 SGHNT, CDR2 YYREEE (reference sequence). CDR3 nucleotides: TGTGCCAGCAGCTTCGGACAGGGACCCACTGAAGCTTTCTTT. As protein: CASSFGQGPTEAFF. Filled out from reference TRBV5-4 and TRBJ1-1, the complete variable domain reads ETGVTQSPTHLIKTRGQQVTLRCSSQSGHNTVSWYQQALGQGPQFIFQYYREEENGRGNFPPRFSGLQFPNYSSELNVNALELDDSALYLCASSFGQGPTEAFFGQGTRLTVV.

The J gene is TRBJ2-7, the V gene TRBV2; 8 bases are a match to TRBD2. The V gene end was trimmed by 6 bases and the J gene end by 2 bases; junction bases not matched to a gene: 9. The CDR3 extends over 15 amino acids. Germline loops: CDR1 SNHLY, CDR2 FYNNEI. CDR3 bases: TGTGCCAGCAGATATAGCGGGGTGGGAACCTACGAGCAGTACTTC. It is translated as CASRYSGVGTYEQYF.

V is TRBV24-1 and J is TRBJ2-2; 8 bases agree with TRBD1. The germline V gene has CDR1 KGHDR and CDR2 SFDVKD. CDR3 size: 16 residues. J was trimmed by 2 bases and V by 4 bases; bases with no gene match: 5. The CDR3 nucleotides read TGTGCCACCAGTGACCCCGACAGGGGAAACACCGGGGAGCTGTTTTTT. Amino acid sequence: CATSDPDRGNTGELFF.

The chain employs TRBV5-5 and TRBJ1-2; perhaps TRBD1 as D (5 bases). Trimming cost V 2 bases and J 0 bases, with 11 bases left between them. The CDR3 extends over 15 amino acids. Germline-derived CDR1 and CDR2 are SGHKS and YYEKEE (reference sequence). The DNA for the CDR3 is TGTGCCAGCAGCTTACAGGCGGACGCTAACTATGGCTACACCTTC. Its protein product is CASSLQADANYGYTF.

The chain uses TRBV24-1 and TRBJ2-5; 11 bases are shared with TRBD2. The CDR3 has 18 residues. Germline CDR1 and CDR2: KGHDR and SFDVKD. Losses at the gene ends were 4 bases for V and 5 bases for J; bases not matched to a gene: 14. CDR3 sequence reads: CATSDPDPGLAASETQYF. CDR3 bases: TGTGCCACCAGTGACCCGGACCCGGGACTAGCGGCTTCTGAGACCCAGTACTTC.

The CDR3 region is CASSQGGGYKNIQYF. CDR3 bases: TGTGCCAGCAGCCAAGGAGGGGGCTACAAAAACATTCAGTACTTC. The rearrangement joins TRBV3-1 (or the pseudogene TRBV3-2) to TRBJ2-4, with 7 positions matching TRBD1. V was pared by 1 base and J by 3 bases, with 3 bases of the junction left unmatched. The CDR3 totals 15 residues. CDR1 and CDR2 from the germline V gene are LGHDT and YNNKEL (reference sequence).

The chain is built from TRBV5-1 and TRBJ2-1; D perhaps matches TRBD2 (6 bases). Germline-derived CDR1 and CDR2 are SGHRS and YFSETQ. Trimming cost V 0 bases and J 0 bases, with 19 bases left between them. The CDR3 extends over 19 amino acids. The CDR3, as DNA: TGCGCCAGCAGCTTGGGGCTGGGGGGACGACTGAGCTCCTACAATGAGCAGTTCTTC. This translates into CASSLGLGGRLSSYNEQFF.

The V and J genes are TRBV19 and TRBJ2-3, with a weak D call TRBD1 (6 bases). Germline CDR1 LNHDA, CDR2 SQIVND (reference sequence). Trimming left V 7 bases short and J 3 bases short, with 11 bases between. CDR3 size: 13 residues. CDR3 nucleotides: TGTGCCAGTAAACAGGGAGTAACAGATACGCAGTATTTT. This codes for CASKQGVTDTQYF. The whole variable domain, filled in from reference TRBV19 and TRBJ2-3, reads DGGITQSPKYLFRKEGQNVTLSCEQNLNHDAMYWYRQDPGQGLRLIYYSQIVNDFQKGDIAEGYSVSREKKESFPLTVTSAQKNPTAFYLCASKQGVTDTQYFGPGTRLTVL.

This chain uses TRBV6-5 with TRBJ1-2; D possibly corresponds to TRBD1 (5 bases). This CDR3 spans 14 amino acids. CDR1 and CDR2 from the germline V gene are MNHEY and SVGAGI. Trimming left V 5 bases short and J 0 bases short, with 10 bases between. Here the CDR3 reads CASSRQFTNYGYTF. Here the CDR3 DNA reads TGTGCCAGCAGTCGACAGTTCACTAACTATGGCTACACCTTC.

The rearrangement uses TRBV19 and TRBJ2-7; 12 bases are a match to TRBD1. This CDR3 region has 15 residues. The germline V gene has CDR1 LNHDA and CDR2 SQIVND (reference sequence). The V segment lost 6 bases and the J segment 4 bases; nucleotides outside the gene matches: 7. The CDR3 here is CASSPGTGGRYEQYF. The CDR3, as DNA: TGTGCCAGTAGCCCCGGGACAGGGGGCAGGTACGAGCAGTACTTC.

The chain joins TRBV10-2 to TRBJ2-5; 7 bases are a match to TRBD1. The CDR3 sequence is 13 residues long. V dropped 7 bases and J dropped 2; count of bases not matched to a gene: 4. The V gene's germline CDR1 is WSHSY and CDR2 SAAADI. CDR3 in amino acids: CASTPGQQETQYF. CDR3 bases: TGCGCCAGCACTCCGGGACAGCAAGAGACCCAGTACTTC.

This rearrangement joins TRBV3-1 (or the pseudogene TRBV3-2) to TRBJ2-5; 9 positions agree with TRBD2. This CDR3 has 15 residues. V dropped 5 bases and J dropped 5; count of bases not matched to a gene: 9. The V gene's germline CDR1 is LGHDT and CDR2 YNNKEL (reference sequence). The CDR3: CASSLGLAGIETQYF. The CDR3 DNA follows: TGTGCCAGCAGCTTGGGGCTAGCGGGAATTGAGACCCAGTACTTC.

This chain joins TRBV28 and TRBJ2-3; 11 positions match TRBD2. CDR3 length equals 15 residues. Per the germline V gene, CDR1 is MDHEN and CDR2 is SYDVKM. Trimming took 4 bases from V and 4 from J; bases not matched to a gene: 4. The chain's CDR3 is CASSSLAGGSDTQYF. In DNA, the CDR3 is TGTGCCAGCAGTTCGCTAGCGGGAGGATCAGATACGCAGTATTTT.

This rearrangement joins TRBV19 to TRBJ1-1, with a tentative D call TRBD1 (5 bases). V gave up 6 bases and J gave up 7 bases, with 15 bases separating them. The germline gives CDR1 LNHDA, CDR2 SQIVND (reference sequence). This CDR3 has 13 amino acids. CDR3: CASSATGKDEAFF. As DNA, the CDR3 is TGTGCCAGTAGCGCAACAGGAAAAGATGAAGCTTTCTTT.

The chain employs TRBV7-8 and TRBJ1-5; 8 bases map to TRBD1. Losses at the gene ends were 2 bases for V and 7 bases for J; bases not matched to a gene: 4. CDR3 length: 14 residues. The germline gives CDR1 SGHVS, CDR2 FQNEAQ. CDR3 bases: TGTGCCAGCAGCTTATCAGGGGGCAGGCAGCCCCAGCATTTT. The encoded protein is CASSLSGGRQPQHF.

The chain carries TRBV5-5 and TRBJ1-1, with 10 bases fitting TRBD1. V was clipped by 3 bases and J by 5 bases; unmatched bases: 13. Germline V gene sequence: CDR1 SGHKS, CDR2 YYEKEE (reference sequence). The CDR3 sequence is 17 residues long. The CDR3 region is CASSSRPPGQGWTEAFF. CDR3 sequence (DNA): TGTGCCAGCAGCTCCAGACCGCCGGGACAGGGGTGGACTGAAGCTTTCTTT.

J is TRBJ1-6 and V is TRBV6-1; 8 nucleotides agree with TRBD1. The V segment lost 2 bases and the J segment 7 bases; nucleotides outside the gene matches: 1. The germline CDR1 and CDR2 sequences are MNHNS and SASEGT. The CDR3 contains 14 residues. The CDR3 nucleotides read TGTGCCAGCAGTGAATACAGGGGGAATTCACCCCTCCACTTT. Translated, it gives CASSEYRGNSPLHF.